These 24 T cell receptor beta chains share one sample of origin, sequenced in a study of blood T cell repertoires in COVID-19. Method: immunoSEQ multiplex PCR; TCRdb's copy keeps in-frame clones and lacks some. This sample has 200,000 to 250,000 clones, with around 84% found just once. The sequenced material came from peripheral blood. Receptor source: an older woman who had recovered from COVID-19.

The chain combines TRBV10-3 with TRBJ2-7; 11 bases line up with TRBD1. Germline values: CDR1 ENHRY, CDR2 SYGVKD. This CDR3 comprises 14 residues. V was pared by 5 bases and J by 4 bases, with 4 bases of the junction left unmatched. CDR3 residues: CAISRTGGSYEQYF. DNA of the CDR3: TGTGCCATCAGTCGGACAGGGGGCTCTTACGAGCAGTACTTC.

CDR3: CASSLRGATYEQYF. The CDR3 DNA sequence: TGTGCCAGCAGCTTACGCGGTGCTACCTACGAGCAGTACTTC. The V call is TRBV13, the J call TRBJ2-7; D is unclear. Germline V gene lookup returns CDR1 PRHDT and CDR2 FYEKMQ (reference sequence). V was pared by 2 bases and J by 2 bases, with 10 bases between. CDR3 length: 14 amino acids. Variable domain in full (rest from reference TRBV13 and TRBJ2-7): AAGVIQSPRHLIKEKRETATLKCYPIPRHDTVYWYQQGPGQDPQFLISFYEKMQSDKGSIPDRFSAQQFSDYHSELNMSSLELGDSALYFCASSLRGATYEQYFGPGTRLTVT.

This chain connects TRBV11-2 to TRBJ1-6; TRBD1 matches 10 bases. Germline CDR1 is SGHAT and CDR2 is FQNNGV. V shed 4 bases and J 5 bases; nucleotides not matched to a gene: 5. This CDR3 spans 16 amino acids. The CDR3 sequence is CASSSGQGQNNSPLHF. The CDR3 bases are TGTGCCAGCAGCTCGGGACAGGGGCAGAATAATTCACCCCTCCACTTT.

The chain has TRBV4-3 and TRBJ1-5; D possibly corresponds to TRBD1 (5 bases). V dropped 8 bases and J dropped 7 bases, with 15 bases sitting between them. CDR1 is LGHNA, CDR2 YSLEER, per germline. This CDR3 is 13 amino acids long. The CDR3 DNA reads as TGCGCCAGCGGAACAGGCTTGGGGCAGCCCCAGCATTTT. This gives the protein CASGTGLGQPQHF.

The rearrangement links TRBV2 to TRBJ2-7; 9 nucleotides match TRBD2. V gave up 7 bases and J gave up 2 bases; unmatched junction bases: 9. The germline gives CDR1 SNHLY, CDR2 FYNNEI. The CDR3 extends over 15 amino acids. CDR3 DNA: TGTGCCAGCACCCTGGAGGCGGGGGGGACCTACGAGCAGTACTTC. Translating gives CASTLEAGGTYEQYF.

Only a few counts were recorded for this clone. V is TRBV2 and J is TRBJ1-5, with D perhaps TRBD1 (6 bases). CDR3 length: 16 amino acids. Germline V gene data show CDR1 as SNHLY and CDR2 as FYNNEI. Deletions cut 4 bases from V and 2 bases from J, with 15 bases between. CDR3 region: CASSGPEGGRNQPQHF. The CDR3, as DNA: TGTGCCAGCAGTGGCCCCGAAGGGGGTCGCAATCAGCCCCAGCATTTT.

The V and J genes are TRBV2 and TRBJ2-2; 10 bases map to TRBD2. The CDR3 totals 15 residues. From germline, CDR1 is SNHLY and CDR2 FYNNEI. J lost 5 bases, V lost 5 bases, and 5 bases had no gene match. CDR3 sequence reads: CASSPAGGPTGELFF. DNA of the CDR3: TGTGCCAGCAGTCCAGCGGGGGGGCCGACCGGGGAGCTGTTTTTT.

V gene TRBV6-5 combines with J gene TRBJ1-1, with a weak D call TRBD1 (5 bases). This CDR3 region has 13 residues. CDR1 is MNHEY, CDR2 SVGAGI, per germline. Trimming shortened V by 6 bases and J by 1 base, and 9 bases separated the two germline ends. CDR3 DNA: TGTGCCAGCAGAGAGACAGAGAACACTGAAGCTTTCTTT. The encoded protein is CASRETENTEAFF.

V and J are TRBV5-1 and TRBJ2-7; D perhaps matches TRBD2 (6 bases). V was pared by 1 base and J by 3 bases, with 11 bases between. Germline V CDR1 and CDR2: SGHRS, YFSETQ. This CDR3 spans 14 amino acids. The CDR3 spells CASSLWGGDYEQYF. DNA for the CDR3: TGCGCCAGCAGCTTGTGGGGAGGCGACTACGAGCAGTACTTC.

This chain uses TRBV7-9 with TRBJ2-2; D is unresolved. This CDR3 is built from 15 residues. Deletions cut 4 bases from V and 1 base from J, with 10 bases between. CDR1 is SEHNR, CDR2 FQNEAQ, per germline (reference sequence). CDR3 sequence: CASSSGEMNTGELFF. The CDR3 nucleotides are TGTGCCAGCAGCTCAGGCGAGATGAACACCGGGGAGCTGTTTTTT.

The table lists this clone with a few counts. The chain carries TRBV5-1 and TRBJ1-4; maybe TRBD1 (6 bases). This CDR3 is built from 14 residues. Germline V gives CDR1 SGHRS, CDR2 YFSETQ. With 3 bases removed from V and 8 bases from J, the gap between germline ends came to 14 bases. The CDR3, as DNA: TGCGCCAGCAGCTGGACAGTGAGAGAGGAAAAACTGTTTTTT. Translated: CASSWTVREEKLFF.

This sequence joins TRBV10-1 and TRBJ2-7, with 7 positions matching TRBD1. Germline V gene sequence: CDR1 WNHNN, CDR2 SYGVQD (reference sequence). The CDR3 consists of 14 residues. The junction had 7 bases not matched to a gene; V was cut back by 2 bases and J by 6 bases. The CDR3 bases are TGCGCCAGCAGTGAGATCCAGGGGGTAGGCGAGCAGTACTTC. Its translation is CASSEIQGVGEQYF.

The chain couples TRBV19 to TRBJ2-1; D is possibly TRBD2 (7 bases). The germline V gene has CDR1 LNHDA and CDR2 SQIVND (reference sequence). Trimming shortened V by 7 bases and J by 0 bases, and 16 bases separated the two germline ends. The CDR3 is made up of 16 amino acids. For the CDR3, the DNA is TGTGCCAGTAAGGGGGTCCGGGGGGACTCCTACAATGAGCAGTTCTTC. Amino acids: CASKGVRGDSYNEQFF.

The chain recombines TRBV27 with TRBJ2-1; 8 positions agree with TRBD1. V was clipped by 4 bases and J by 14 bases; unmatched bases: 7. The germline V gene encodes CDR1 MNHEY and CDR2 SMNVEV (reference sequence). The CDR3 consists of 12 residues. The DNA of the CDR3 is TGTGCCAGCAGTTCCGTCAGGGGGCTTGAGTTCTTC. It is translated as CASSSVRGLEFF.

The chain recombines TRBV5-1 with TRBJ2-5; 7 positions match TRBD1. CDR3 length: 14 amino acids. Germline lookup yields CDR1 SGHRS and CDR2 YFSETQ. J gave up 5 bases and V 4 bases, and 8 bases lay outside the gene matches. The CDR3 DNA reads as TGCGCCAGCAGCGCCCAGACAGGGCGCGAGACCCAGTACTTC. Amino acid sequence: CASSAQTGRETQYF.

In this sample, this clone turned up once. The chain combines TRBV18 with TRBJ2-7; D is perhaps TRBD1 (6 bases). Germline V gene data show CDR1 as KGHSH and CDR2 as LQKENI. The CDR3 is 15 amino acids. The V and J ends lost 1 base and 0 bases respectively, with 10 bases between them. The CDR3 DNA reads as TGTGCCAGCTCACCACTAAACAGGGTCTCCTACGAGCAGTACTTC. It is translated as CASSPLNRVSYEQYF.

This sequence joins TRBV27 and TRBJ1-1, with no clear D. From germline, CDR1 is MNHEY and CDR2 SMNVEV (reference sequence). V was pared by 4 bases and J by 1 base, with 7 bases between. This CDR3 comprises 13 residues. The CDR3 here is CASSSLPNTEAFF. The CDR3 bases are TGTGCCAGCAGTTCCCTCCCGAACACTGAAGCTTTCTTT.

The V gene is TRBV10-3, the J gene TRBJ1-3, with 9 bases matching TRBD1. Trimming at V came to 11 bases and at J to 2 bases, leaving 7 bases not matched to a gene. Germline CDR1 is ENHRY and CDR2 is SYGVKD. The CDR3 runs 14 residues. CDR3 amino acids: CASGGQGTGNTIYF. The DNA for the CDR3 is TGTGCCTCGGGGGGACAGGGTACTGGAAACACCATATATTTT.

The chain recombines TRBV7-9 with TRBJ2-7; no clear D. With 5 bases removed from V and 1 base from J, the gap between germline ends came to 12 bases. Germline V gene sequence: CDR1 SEHNR, CDR2 FQNEAQ (reference sequence). The CDR3 extends over 14 amino acids. For the CDR3, the DNA is TGTGCCAGCAGCCCGAGGCGCACTTCCTACGAGCAGTACTTC. It yields the protein CASSPRRTSYEQYF.

The J gene is TRBJ1-6, the V gene TRBV27; D unresolved. The CDR3 consists of 17 residues. Germline V CDR1 and CDR2: MNHEY, SMNVEV (reference sequence). V lost 7 bases to trimming and J lost 0 bases, with 16 bases between them. CDR3 coding DNA: TGTGCCAGCATAAAGACTTTCCGGAGCTCCTATAATTCACCCCTCCACTTT. Its protein is CASIKTFRSSYNSPLHF.

This rearrangement joins TRBV6-1 to TRBJ2-7; D possibly corresponds to TRBD1 (6 bases). The CDR3 is 15 residues long. Germline values: CDR1 MNHNS, CDR2 SASEGT. V was cut by 1 base and J by 3 bases, with 13 bases left in between. CDR3 in amino acids: CASSEGATGVYEQYF. DNA of the CDR3: TGTGCCAGCAGTGAAGGGGCGACAGGAGTCTACGAGCAGTACTTC.

The chain combines TRBV30 with TRBJ1-2, with a tentative D call TRBD1 (5 bases). Trimming took off 1 base at V and 2 bases at J, with 14 bases between the two ends. Germline CDR1 and CDR2: GTSNPN and SVGIG (reference sequence). There are 15 residues in the CDR3. CDR3 protein: CAWSGRGGANYGYTF. The CDR3 nucleotides read TGTGCCTGGAGTGGCCGTGGAGGGGCCAACTATGGCTACACCTTC.

This sequence joins TRBV5-3 and TRBJ2-7, with 10 nucleotides matching TRBD2. TRBV5-3 is annotated as an ORF whose role is uncertain. The junction had 10 bases not matched to a gene; V was cut back by 1 base and J by 6 bases. This CDR3 has 16 residues. Here the CDR3 reads CARSLTSGMPEGEQYF. The CDR3 DNA reads TGTGCCAGAAGCTTGACTAGCGGGATGCCGGAGGGCGAGCAGTACTTC.

In DNA, the CDR3 is TGTGCCAGCAGCTGGCGGCCCTCTAATGAAAAACTGTTTTTT. Translated: CASSWRPSNEKLFF. The rearrangement uses TRBV7-2 and TRBJ1-4, with D hard to call. CDR1 and CDR2 from the germline V gene are SGHTA and FQGNSA. V lost 4 bases and J lost 3, with 9 bases in between. The CDR3 has 14 residues.